The 2 T cell receptor beta chains presented below share a single source sample, sequenced in a study of shared clonotypes between healthy human individuals. The assay was immunoSEQ multiplex PCR, and TCRdb's table has in-frame clones only and misses some. The sample carries around 320,000 clones, roughly 84% recorded once. The sequenced sample consisted of memory CD8+ T cells sorted from blood. Specified subset: CD45RO+ cells pooled with CCR7-negative TemRA cells. The receptors here all came from a man between 18 and 35 years old in good health.

This clone came up a few times. This sequence joins TRBV7-2 and TRBJ2-1, with D perhaps matching TRBD1 or TRBD2 (5 bases each). The CDR3 extends over 17 amino acids. The V gene lost 7 bases and the J gene lost 0 bases, with 19 bases spanning the gap. Germline loops: CDR1 SGHTA, CDR2 FQGNSA. The CDR3 region has the DNA TGTGCCAGCAACCTTATCTCGTCAGGGAGCTCCTACAATGAGCAGTTCTTC. Translation: CASNLISSGSSYNEQFF.

V usage is TRBV6-4 and J usage is TRBJ2-1; 12 positions agree with TRBD2. With V trimmed by 5 bases and J by 9 bases, 8 bases remained unmatched. This CDR3 has 15 amino acids. Germline values: CDR1 MRHNA, CDR2 SNTAGT. CDR3 nucleotides: TGTGCCAGCAGTCCTAGCGGGGGGGTTATCAGTGAGCAGTTCTTC. Encoded protein: CASSPSGGVISEQFF.